This T cell receptor (beta chain) was retrieved from a study of cytomegalovirus exposure and HLA in healthy donors. A word on this clone: Its target is not known.

Losses at the gene ends were 3 bases for V and 4 bases for J; bases not matched to a gene: 13. This CDR3 is 16 amino acids long. CDR1 is GTSNPN, CDR2 SVGIG, per germline (reference sequence). The PCR ran on 60 Vbeta and 13 Jbeta primers. Generated by immunoSEQ multiplex PCR, the TCRdb table keeps only in-frame clones and is missing some. The sample includes 150,000 or so clones, roughly 73% of them seen just once. Notes on the study in general: About 150 TCR beta chains were listed as cytomegalovirus-associated.

The specimen sequenced was PBMCs. This clonotype originated in a young man in good health and CMV-seropositive. The chain is built from TRBV30 and TRBJ1-1; 8 nucleotides agree with TRBD1. CDR3 in DNA: TGTGCCTGGAGGACCGGGACAGGAGTTATAGTCACTGAAGCTTTCTTT. Protein sequence: CAWRTGTGVIVTEAFF.